Included here is one TCR beta chain sequence, with context. The target antigen is unknown. Using immunoSEQ multiplex PCR, the repertoire was profiled, and TCRdb retains in-frame clones only, with some absent. The sample shows approximately 69,000 clones, around 81% of them seen only once. This sample was taken from a study of OX40 agonist ivuxolimab in advanced cancers. About the study: In this trial design, patients received ivuxolimab intravenously at 0.01 to 10 mg/kg every 2 weeks. One patient with hepatocellular carcinoma and two with cutaneous melanoma, three in all, had partial responses. Regarding the study as a whole: The work left the antigen specificity of expanded peripheral T cells undetermined.

The timepoints at which blood was sampled were baseline, cycle 4 day 1, and cycle 7 day 1. The CDR3 is made up of 17 amino acids. With 3 bases clipped from V and 6 bases from J, the junction kept 7 bases outside the gene matches. Germline V gene lookup returns CDR1 SEHNR and CDR2 FQNEAQ (reference sequence). This receptor was obtained from an adult with an advanced solid tumor such as melanoma, head and neck, liver or kidney cancer. The genes are TRBV7-9 and TRBJ2-3; 15 bases align to TRBD2. This specimen was CD4+ or CD8+ T cells sorted from blood, taken in a trial of the OX40 agonist ivuxolimab. CDR3 coding DNA: TGTGCCAGCAGCTTTGGACTAGCGGGAGGGCCGGGTGATACGCAGTATTTT. This encodes CASSFGLAGGPGDTQYF.